A single sample is the source of the 25 T cell receptor beta chains below, sequenced in a study of control samples from healthy donors and cancer patients (TCRdb year 2020). Library method: the immunoSEQ multiplex PCR assay. TCRdb took over this immuneACCESS table, retaining in-frame rearrangements with V and J assigned. Such tables are incomplete; in checked studies, under half of the missing clones stem from an unresolved V gene, and the remainder is unexplained. This sample is represented by some 120,000 clones; around 87% of them were singletons. The ten largest clones take up about 2.7% of the sample. Input material: blood. Receptors originate from a man in his 60s in good health.

V gene TRBV6-6 combines with J gene TRBJ2-3; no reliable D call. The V gene lost 4 bases and the J gene lost 3 bases, with 5 bases spanning the gap. CDR1 MNHNY and CDR2 SVGAGI come from the germline V gene (reference sequence). CDR3 size: 12 residues. The CDR3 protein is CASSSGTDTQYF. The CDR3 DNA reads as TGTGCCAGCAGTTCAGGAACAGATACGCAGTATTTT.

This clone was counted once. This rearrangement joins TRBV19 to TRBJ1-1, with D hard to call. This CDR3 is 16 amino acids long. Trimming removed 7 bases at V and 1 base at J, with 19 bases between. The germline gives CDR1 LNHDA, CDR2 SQIVND (reference sequence). The CDR3 protein is CASTLFLVDSNTEAFF. As DNA, the CDR3 is TGTGCCAGTACCTTGTTCTTGGTGGACTCGAACACTGAAGCTTTCTTT.

The V gene is TRBV4-1, the J gene TRBJ1-3, with TRBD1 identical over 9 bases. In germline, CDR1 is MGHRA, CDR2 YSYEKL. Germline trimming cut 0 bases from V and 5 bases from J; bases unmatched to any gene: 2. There are 15 residues in the CDR3. As DNA, the CDR3 is TGCGCCAGCAGCCAAGAGGGACAGGGTAGAAACACCATATATTTT. Residues: CASSQEGQGRNTIYF.

The gene calls are TRBV7-2 and TRBJ2-1; D is perhaps TRBD2 (7 bases). The germline V and J ends were trimmed by 5 bases and 0 bases, with 20 bases remaining between them. This CDR3 region has 18 residues. CDR1 and CDR2 (germline): SGHTA, FQGNSA. CDR3 amino acids: CASSLNGAGASSYNEQFF. The CDR3 DNA follows: TGTGCCAGCAGCCTAAACGGGGCGGGGGCGTCCTCCTACAATGAGCAGTTCTTC.

J is TRBJ1-5 and V is TRBV18; TRBD1 agrees at 8 bases. The CDR3 length is 15 residues. V lost 6 bases to trimming and J lost 0 bases; unmatched junction nucleotides: 4. Germline CDR1 KGHSH, CDR2 LQKENI. This CDR3 is CASSPGTGSNQPQHF. The CDR3 DNA reads as TGTGCCAGCTCGCCAGGGACAGGTAGCAATCAGCCCCAGCATTTT.

J is TRBJ2-2 and V is TRBV6-6; a possible D gene is TRBD1 (6 bases). Germline CDR1 MNHNY, CDR2 SVGAGI (reference sequence). The CDR3 length is 15 residues. Trimming took 3 bases from V and 5 from J, leaving 13 bases between them. The CDR3 here is CASSYGRGGTGELFF. DNA for the CDR3: TGTGCCAGCAGTTATGGCAGGGGTGGTACCGGGGAGCTGTTTTTT.

The rearrangement links TRBV28 to TRBJ2-2, with 9 bases aligning to TRBD1. The junction had 9 bases not matched to a gene; V was cut back by 4 bases and J by 6 bases. The CDR3 runs to 16 residues. Germline CDR1 and CDR2: MDHEN and SYDVKM. The CDR3: CASSSLGTGMAGELFF. CDR3 bases: TGTGCCAGCAGTTCCCTCGGGACAGGGATGGCCGGGGAGCTGTTTTTT.

V and J are TRBV18 and TRBJ2-7, with TRBD1 as a possible D gene (6 bases). The CDR3 covers 12 residues. V was clipped by 2 bases and J by 5 bases, with 7 bases between them. The germline gives CDR1 KGHSH, CDR2 LQKENI. CDR3 nucleotides: TGTGCCAGCTCACCAAACAGGGACGAGCAGTACTTC. It is translated as CASSPNRDEQYF.

V usage is TRBV5-1 and J usage is TRBJ2-7, with D tentatively TRBD1 or TRBD2 (6 bases each). V lost 7 bases and J lost 3, with 17 bases in between. Germline V gene lookup returns CDR1 SGHRS and CDR2 YFSETQ. The CDR3 totals 14 residues. CDR3 loop: CASGMNGGLYEQYF. In DNA, the CDR3 is TGCGCCAGCGGGATGAACGGGGGCCTCTACGAGCAGTACTTC.

The V gene is TRBV5-1, the J gene TRBJ2-3; D possibly uses TRBD1 or TRBD2 (5 bases each). Germline loops: CDR1 SGHRS, CDR2 YFSETQ. V was pared by 5 bases and J by 0 bases, with 13 bases between. The CDR3 sequence is 15 residues long. The CDR3 protein is CASRYGTSSTDTQYF. Written as DNA, the CDR3 is TGCGCCAGCAGATACGGGACGTCTAGCACAGATACGCAGTATTTT.

This chain joins TRBV24-1 and TRBJ2-3, with D unclear. This CDR3 is built from 12 residues. V gave up 6 bases and J gave up 4 bases, with 7 bases separating them. Germline CDR1 is KGHDR and CDR2 is SFDVKD. The CDR3 reads CATSLGPDTQYF. The CDR3 DNA is TGTGCCACCAGTTTAGGCCCAGATACGCAGTATTTT.

The V gene is TRBV4-1, the J gene TRBJ2-2; TRBD1 agrees at 7 bases. Germline-derived CDR1 and CDR2 are MGHRA and YSYEKL. The CDR3 is made up of 17 amino acids. Losses at the gene ends were 2 bases for V and 1 base for J; bases not matched to a gene: 7. CDR3 region: CASSQPRDSLNTGELFF. The CDR3 DNA reads TGCGCCAGCAGCCAACCCAGGGACAGCTTGAACACCGGGGAGCTGTTTTTT.

The rearrangement links TRBV9 to TRBJ2-6; either TRBD1 or TRBD2 may fit D (7 bases each). The ends were cut back, 7 bases at V and 2 bases at J, with 10 bases in the middle. The germline gives CDR1 SGDLS, CDR2 YYNGEE. CDR3 length: 14 amino acids. Here the CDR3 reads CASGRGPGANVLTF. In nucleotides, the CDR3 is TGTGCCAGCGGGAGGGGGCCTGGGGCCAACGTCCTGACTTTC.

The J gene is TRBJ1-6, the V gene TRBV18; perhaps TRBD1 as D (6 bases). With 6 bases removed from V and 9 bases from J, the gap between germline ends came to 18 bases. The CDR3 loop spans 15 amino acids. CDR1 and CDR2 (germline): KGHSH, LQKENI. The CDR3 sequence: CASSVGTGIPSPLHF. DNA of the CDR3: TGTGCCAGCTCCGTAGGCACAGGGATCCCTTCACCCCTCCACTTT.

This clone showed up just a few times. This chain links TRBV6-5 with TRBJ2-7, with D possibly being TRBD1 (6 bases). This CDR3 region has 13 residues. Germline V gene sequence: CDR1 MNHEY, CDR2 SVGAGI. Trimming removed 6 bases at V and 3 bases at J, with 12 bases between. The CDR3 reads CASSSGQNYEQYF. In DNA form, the CDR3 reads TGTGCCAGCAGCTCAGGACAGAACTACGAGCAGTACTTC.

The chain carries TRBV28 and TRBJ2-2, with TRBD1 identical over 9 bases. Germline-derived CDR1 and CDR2 are MDHEN and SYDVKM. The V and J ends lost 11 bases and 6 bases, in that order; junction bases with no gene match: 13. The CDR3 length is 15 residues. The CDR3 is CAASTGGATPGELFF. CDR3 sequence (DNA): TGTGCCGCGTCAACAGGGGGCGCTACACCCGGGGAGCTGTTTTTT.

A single count supports this clone. The chain couples TRBV7-2 to TRBJ2-1, with D possibly matching TRBD1 (5 bases). The CDR3 runs 15 residues. Deletions cut 3 bases from V and 6 bases from J, with 15 bases between. The germline V gene encodes CDR1 SGHTA and CDR2 FQGNSA. The CDR3 here is CASSLEWTLGNEQFF. As DNA, the CDR3 is TGTGCCAGCAGCTTGGAGTGGACACTCGGCAATGAGCAGTTCTTC.

The V gene is TRBV5-1, the J gene TRBJ2-7; D is perhaps TRBD2 (5 bases). Germline V CDR1 and CDR2: SGHRS, YFSETQ. The CDR3 totals 18 residues. The V end lost 4 bases, the J end lost 2 bases, and 25 bases lay between the germline ends. The CDR3 DNA reads TGCGCCAGCAGCCCGGGAATTCTTTGGTTGGGCGACCCCTACGAGCAGTACTTC. This translates into CASSPGILWLGDPYEQYF.

V is TRBV15 and J is TRBJ1-1; 7 bases align to TRBD1. Germline CDR1 LNHNV, CDR2 YYDKDF (reference sequence). Losses at the gene ends were 5 bases for V and 1 base for J; bases not matched to a gene: 4. The CDR3 totals 14 residues. For the CDR3, the DNA is TGTGCCACCAGCCTGGGACAGAGGAACACTGAAGCTTTCTTT. This translates into CATSLGQRNTEAFF.

The chain joins TRBV12-3 or TRBV12-4 to TRBJ1-1; D perhaps matches TRBD1 (5 bases). The V end lost 9 bases, the J end lost 6 bases, and 11 bases lay between the germline ends. CDR3 length: 11 amino acids. DNA for the CDR3: TGTGCCAGTGTGAGGGGCTCTGAAGCTTTCTTT. As protein: CASVRGSEAFF.

There are a few counts of this clone. The chain employs TRBV6-6 and TRBJ1-2; D may be TRBD1 (6 bases). With 7 bases removed from V and 1 base from J, the gap between germline ends came to 13 bases. The CDR3 loop spans 14 amino acids. Germline lookup yields CDR1 MNHNY and CDR2 SVGAGI (reference sequence). The CDR3 spells CASTKGGNNYGYTF. The DNA for the CDR3 is TGTGCCAGCACCAAAGGGGGTAATAACTATGGCTACACCTTC.

V and J are TRBV6-5 and TRBJ1-2; TRBD1 matches at 7 bases. V dropped 6 bases and J dropped 5; count of bases not matched to a gene: 3. The CDR3 spans 12 residues. The germline V gene encodes CDR1 MNHEY and CDR2 SVGAGI. CDR3 protein: CASRGTVYGYTF. CDR3 sequence (DNA): TGTGCCAGCAGGGGGACAGTGTATGGCTACACCTTC.

The chain is built from TRBV30 and TRBJ2-3; D tentatively fits TRBD1 or TRBD2 (6 bases each). The CDR3 is 14 amino acids. Germline V lookup: CDR1 GTSNPN, CDR2 SVGIG (reference sequence). Trimming removed 5 bases from V and 1 base from J, with 13 bases in between. The CDR3 reads CAWGLRGGTDTQYF. CDR3 sequence (DNA): TGTGCCTGGGGCCTAAGGGGGGGCACAGATACGCAGTATTTT. Variable domain in full (rest from reference TRBV30 and TRBJ2-3): SQTIHQWPATLVQPVGSPLSLECTVEGTSNPNLYWYRQAAGRGLQLLFYSVGIGQISSEVPQNLSASRPQDRQFILSSKKLLLSDSGFYLCAWGLRGGTDTQYFGPGTRLTVL.

This clone was observed a single time. The chain couples TRBV18 to TRBJ2-7; 8 bases fit TRBD1. The V gene end was trimmed by 4 bases and the J gene end by 1 base; junction bases not matched to a gene: 6. The CDR3 has 15 residues. The germline CDR1 and CDR2 sequences are KGHSH and LQKENI. CDR3 protein: CASSRDRGFSYEQYF. In DNA, the CDR3 is TGTGCCAGCTCACGTGACAGGGGATTTTCCTACGAGCAGTACTTC.

This clone was counted only a few times. The chain employs TRBV5-1 and TRBJ1-2; TRBD1 matches at 10 bases. Per the germline V gene, CDR1 is SGHRS and CDR2 is YFSETQ. V was clipped by 5 bases and J by 4 bases; unmatched bases: 11. The CDR3 loop spans 16 amino acids. The CDR3 is CASSPMLRQGAYGYTF. The CDR3 bases are TGCGCCAGCAGTCCTATGCTTAGACAGGGGGCCTATGGCTACACCTTC.